One and the same sample provided the 8 T cell receptor beta chains below, sequenced in a study of shared clonotypes between healthy human individuals. Assay: immunoSEQ multiplex PCR; the TCRdb copy retains only in-frame clones and omits some. The data show around 990,000 clones, approximately 77% seen once. Sample: memory CD4+ T cells from PBMCs. Subset noted: CD45RA-negative fraction. The receptors were gathered from a man younger than 35 in good health. Some clones in this sample may be carry-over from other donors' samples.

This clone was seen only a few times. The chain has TRBV9 and TRBJ2-3; D is ambiguous. V gave up 4 bases and J gave up 0 bases, with 15 bases separating them. Germline CDR1 reads SGDLS; CDR2 reads YYNGEE. This CDR3 comprises 16 residues. The chain's CDR3 is CASSPGWQASTDTQYF. The CDR3 nucleotides are TGTGCCAGCAGCCCTGGGTGGCAGGCCAGCACAGATACGCAGTATTTT.

This chain connects TRBV5-1 to TRBJ1-3; perhaps TRBD1 as D (5 bases). There are 11 residues in the CDR3. Trimming pared 4 bases from V and 8 bases from J, leaving 7 bases between. CDR1 is SGHRS, CDR2 YFSETQ, per germline. The CDR3 coding sequence is TGCGCCAGCAGCGGGGGAGACACCATATATTTT. Translation: CASSGGDTIYF. Full variable domain (rest looked up from reference TRBV5-1 and TRBJ1-3): KAGVTQTPRYLIKTRGQQVTLSCSPISGHRSVSWYQQTPGQGLQFLFEYFSETQRNKGNFPGRFSGRQFSNSRSEMNVSTLELGDSALYLCASSGGDTIYFGEGSWLTVV.

Of note for this clone: This same CDR3 is encoded by further DNA sequences in the sample. The chain couples TRBV18 to TRBJ1-5, with a possible D match to TRBD1 (5 bases). V lost 3 bases and J 4 bases, leaving 7 bases between the germline ends. The CDR3 runs 13 residues. Germline lookup yields CDR1 KGHSH and CDR2 LQKENI. The CDR3 sequence: CASSPGGNQPQHF. CDR3 bases: TGTGCCAGCTCACCCGGGGGTAATCAGCCCCAGCATTTT.

The rearrangement uses TRBV2 and TRBJ2-5; D remains unclear. Per the germline V gene, CDR1 is SNHLY and CDR2 is FYNNEI. Trimming took off 3 bases at V and 3 bases at J, with 8 bases between the two ends. This CDR3 region has 13 residues. CDR3 nucleotide sequence: TGTGCCAGCAGTGAGGGGTCGAAAGAGACCCAGTACTTC. Translating it yields CASSEGSKETQYF.

Comment on this clone: This likely stems from a read error, as it lies one base from a far larger clone. The genes are TRBV7-2 and TRBJ2-5; 7 bases fit TRBD1. The CDR3 consists of 13 residues. Germline CDR1 SGHTA, CDR2 FQGNSA. The ends lost 5 bases at V and 2 bases at J; junction bases unmatched: 2. The CDR3 reads CASSPGQQETQYF. For the CDR3, the DNA is TGTGCCAGCAGCCCGGGACAGCAAGAGACCCAGTACTTC.

Notes on this clone: No conserved phenylalanine or tryptophan ends this CDR3, so it is likely a read error. Because the CDR3's place on the DNA is in doubt, the DNA is left out and the CDR3 is given as listed by TCRdb. The rearrangement joins TRBV28 to TRBJ1-1. Germline lookup yields CDR1 MDHEN and CDR2 SYDVKM. The CDR3 numbers 14 amino acids, ends counted. CDR3 residues: CASSSSGTGASRVI.

This chain uses TRBV7-2 with TRBJ2-1; TRBD2 might be the D (6 bases). The V end lost 0 bases, the J end lost 2 bases, and 8 bases lay between the germline ends. Germline values: CDR1 SGHTA, CDR2 FQGNSA. There are 15 residues in the CDR3. The CDR3 region is CASSLAEGPYNEQFF. CDR3 nucleotide sequence: TGTGCCAGCAGCTTAGCGGAGGGTCCCTACAATGAGCAGTTCTTC.

Comments on this clone: This is likely an artifact of a read error, given a far larger clone one base away. The sample has other DNA sequences that encode this CDR3 too. The chain is built from TRBV7-8 and TRBJ1-1, with no clear D. With 1 base removed from V and 1 base from J, the gap between germline ends came to 7 bases. The CDR3 consists of 14 residues. Germline-derived CDR1 and CDR2 are SGHVS and FQNEAQ. The CDR3 DNA reads TGTGCCAGCAGCTTAGTAGGAGGGAACACTGAAGCTTTCTTT. This codes for CASSLVGGNTEAFF.